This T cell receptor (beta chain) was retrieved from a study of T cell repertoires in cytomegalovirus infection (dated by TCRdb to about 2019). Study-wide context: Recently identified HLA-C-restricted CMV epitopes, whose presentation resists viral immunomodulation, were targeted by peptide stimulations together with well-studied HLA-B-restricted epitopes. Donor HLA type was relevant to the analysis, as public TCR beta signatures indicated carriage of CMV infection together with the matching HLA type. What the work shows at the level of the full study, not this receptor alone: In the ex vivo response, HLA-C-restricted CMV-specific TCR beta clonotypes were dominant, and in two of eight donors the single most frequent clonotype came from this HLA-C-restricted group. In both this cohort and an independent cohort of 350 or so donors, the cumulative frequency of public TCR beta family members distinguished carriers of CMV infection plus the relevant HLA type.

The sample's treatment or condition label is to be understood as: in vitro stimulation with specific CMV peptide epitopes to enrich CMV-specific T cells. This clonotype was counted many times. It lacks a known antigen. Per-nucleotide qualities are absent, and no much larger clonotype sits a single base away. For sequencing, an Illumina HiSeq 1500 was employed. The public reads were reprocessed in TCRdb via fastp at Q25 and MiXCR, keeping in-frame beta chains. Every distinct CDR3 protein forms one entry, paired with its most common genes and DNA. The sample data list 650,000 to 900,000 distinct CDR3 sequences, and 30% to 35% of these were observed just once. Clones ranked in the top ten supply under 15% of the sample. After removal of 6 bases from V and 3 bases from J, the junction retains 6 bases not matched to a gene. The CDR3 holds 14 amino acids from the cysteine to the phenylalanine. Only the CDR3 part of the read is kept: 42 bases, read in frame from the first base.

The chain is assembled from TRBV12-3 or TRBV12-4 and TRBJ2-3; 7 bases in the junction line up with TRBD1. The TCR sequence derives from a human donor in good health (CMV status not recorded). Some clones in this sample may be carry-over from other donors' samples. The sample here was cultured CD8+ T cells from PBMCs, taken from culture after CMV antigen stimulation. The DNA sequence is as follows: TGTGCCAGCAGCCACTCGACAGGGACAGATACGCAGTATTTT. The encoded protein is CASSHSTGTDTQYF.